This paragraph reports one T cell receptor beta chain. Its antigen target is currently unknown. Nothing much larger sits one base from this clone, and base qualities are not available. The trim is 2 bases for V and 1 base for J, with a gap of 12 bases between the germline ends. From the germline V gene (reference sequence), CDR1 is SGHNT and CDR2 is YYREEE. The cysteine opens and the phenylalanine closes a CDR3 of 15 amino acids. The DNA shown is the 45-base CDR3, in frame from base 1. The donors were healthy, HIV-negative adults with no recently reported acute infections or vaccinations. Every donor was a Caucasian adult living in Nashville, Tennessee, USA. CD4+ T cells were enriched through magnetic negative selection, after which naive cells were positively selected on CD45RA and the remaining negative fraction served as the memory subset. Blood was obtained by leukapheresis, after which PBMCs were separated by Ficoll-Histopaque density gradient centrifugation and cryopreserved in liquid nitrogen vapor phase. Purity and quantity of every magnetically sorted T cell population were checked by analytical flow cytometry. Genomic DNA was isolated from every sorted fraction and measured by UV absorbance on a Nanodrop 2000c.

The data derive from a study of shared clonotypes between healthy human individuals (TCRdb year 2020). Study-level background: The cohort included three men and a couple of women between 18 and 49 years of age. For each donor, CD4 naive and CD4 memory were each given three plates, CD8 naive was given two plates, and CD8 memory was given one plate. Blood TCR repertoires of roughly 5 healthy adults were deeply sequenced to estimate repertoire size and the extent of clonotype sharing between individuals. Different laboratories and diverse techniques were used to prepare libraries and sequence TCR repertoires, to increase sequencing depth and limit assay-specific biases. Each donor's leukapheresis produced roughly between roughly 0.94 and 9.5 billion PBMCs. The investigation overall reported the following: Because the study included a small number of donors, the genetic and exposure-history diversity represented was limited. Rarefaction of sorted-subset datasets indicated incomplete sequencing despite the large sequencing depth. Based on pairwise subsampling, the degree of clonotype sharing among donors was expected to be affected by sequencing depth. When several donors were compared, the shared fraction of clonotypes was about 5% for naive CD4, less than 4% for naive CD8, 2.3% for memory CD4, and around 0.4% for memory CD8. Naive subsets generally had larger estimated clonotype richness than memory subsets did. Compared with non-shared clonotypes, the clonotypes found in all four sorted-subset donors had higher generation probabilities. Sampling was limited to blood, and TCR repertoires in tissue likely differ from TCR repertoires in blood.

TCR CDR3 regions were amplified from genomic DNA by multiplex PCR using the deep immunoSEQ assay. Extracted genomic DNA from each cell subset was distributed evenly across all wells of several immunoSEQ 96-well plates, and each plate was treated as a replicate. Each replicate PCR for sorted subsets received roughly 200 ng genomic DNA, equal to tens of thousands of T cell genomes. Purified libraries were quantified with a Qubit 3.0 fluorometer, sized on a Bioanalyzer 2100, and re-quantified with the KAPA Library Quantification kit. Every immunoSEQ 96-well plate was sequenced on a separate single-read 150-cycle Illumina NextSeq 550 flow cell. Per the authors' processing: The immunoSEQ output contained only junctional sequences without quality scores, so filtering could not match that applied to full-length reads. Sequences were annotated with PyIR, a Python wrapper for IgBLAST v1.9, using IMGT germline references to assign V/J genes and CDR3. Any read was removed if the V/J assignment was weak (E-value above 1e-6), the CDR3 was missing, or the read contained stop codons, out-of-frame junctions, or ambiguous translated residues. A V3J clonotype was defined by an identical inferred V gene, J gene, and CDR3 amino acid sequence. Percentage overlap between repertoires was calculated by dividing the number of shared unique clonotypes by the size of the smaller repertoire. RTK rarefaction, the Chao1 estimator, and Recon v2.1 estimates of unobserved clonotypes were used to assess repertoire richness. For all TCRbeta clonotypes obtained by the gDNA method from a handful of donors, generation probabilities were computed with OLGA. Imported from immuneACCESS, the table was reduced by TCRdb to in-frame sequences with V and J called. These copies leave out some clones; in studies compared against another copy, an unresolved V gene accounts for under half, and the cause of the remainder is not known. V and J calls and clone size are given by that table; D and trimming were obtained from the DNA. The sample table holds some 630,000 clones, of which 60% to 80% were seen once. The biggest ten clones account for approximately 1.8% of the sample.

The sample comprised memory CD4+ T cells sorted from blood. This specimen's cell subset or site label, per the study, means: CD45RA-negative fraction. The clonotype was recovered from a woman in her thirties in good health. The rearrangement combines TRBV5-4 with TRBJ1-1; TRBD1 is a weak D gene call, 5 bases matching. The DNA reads TGTGCCAGCAGCTTACCGGGACCGGAGAACACTGAAGCTTTCTTT. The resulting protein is CASSLPGPENTEAFF. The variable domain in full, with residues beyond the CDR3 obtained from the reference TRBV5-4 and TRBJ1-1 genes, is ETGVTQSPTHLIKTRGQQVTLRCSSQSGHNTVSWYQQALGQGPQFIFQYYREEENGRGNFPPRFSGLQFPNYSSELNVNALELDDSALYLCASSLPGPENTEAFFGQGTRLTVV.